These 17 T cell receptor beta chains share one sample of origin, sequenced in a study of blood T cell repertoires in COVID-19. The data were produced by immunoSEQ multiplex PCR, yet TCRdb's version contains in-frame clones alone and is incomplete. The data show around 110,000 clones, around 80% seen once. The sequenced sample was peripheral blood. These receptors were taken from a man aged 55 to 70 with active or convalescent COVID-19.

The gene calls are TRBV11-1 and TRBJ2-1; TRBD2 agrees at 14 bases. CDR1 SGHAT and CDR2 FQDESV come from the germline V gene (reference sequence). Trimming at V came to 7 bases and at J to 12 bases, leaving 14 bases not matched to a gene. The CDR3 extends over 16 amino acids. CDR3 nucleotides: TGTGCCAGCACCTCTTACCGGGGACTAGCGGGAGCTCGGCAGTTCTTC. Amino acid sequence: CASTSYRGLAGARQFF.

The J gene is TRBJ2-7, the V gene TRBV4-1; 10 positions agree with TRBD2. Trimming took 4 bases from V and 2 from J; bases not matched to a gene: 11. Germline V gene sequence: CDR1 MGHRA, CDR2 YSYEKL. This CDR3 is built from 17 residues. CDR3 protein: CASSLLTELAGTYEQYF. The DNA of the CDR3 is TGCGCCAGCAGCCTACTGACGGAACTAGCGGGAACCTACGAGCAGTACTTC.

J is TRBJ1-4 and V is TRBV5-1; possibly TRBD1 for D (6 bases). The CDR3 spans 15 residues. CDR1 is SGHRS, CDR2 YFSETQ, per germline. Trimming left V 4 bases short and J 8 bases short, with 18 bases between. The CDR3 DNA is TGCGCCAGCAGCCCAAAGGGGGGGATCGAGGAAAAACTGTTTTTT. Translated: CASSPKGGIEEKLFF.

This chain joins TRBV29-1 and TRBJ1-2; tentative D call: TRBD1 (6 bases). This CDR3 has 13 residues. Germline CDR1 reads SQVTM; CDR2 reads ANQGSEA. Trimming took off 6 bases at V and 4 bases at J, with 15 bases between the two ends. The CDR3 reads CSVQGLPTYGYTF. The CDR3, as DNA: TGCAGCGTACAGGGCCTCCCAACCTATGGCTACACCTTC.

The chain has TRBV19 and TRBJ2-1; possible D gene TRBD2, 5 bases. Germline CDR1 is LNHDA and CDR2 is SQIVND (reference sequence). V was trimmed by 5 bases and J by 6 bases, leaving 20 bases between them. The CDR3 is 16 residues long. The CDR3 DNA is TGTGCCAGTAGTTCTTTCAGCGGCTGGAACTTCAATGAGCAGTTCTTC. The encoded protein is CASSSFSGWNFNEQFF.

This clone was seen a few times. CDR3 coding DNA: TGTGCCAGCAGCCAAGAGCGCACAGGGGCCAATGGCTACACCTTC. This translates into CASSQERTGANGYTF. The chain employs TRBV3-1 (or the pseudogene TRBV3-2) and TRBJ1-2; 7 bases map to TRBD1. The CDR3 has 15 residues. The germline V gene has CDR1 LGHDT and CDR2 YNNKEL (reference sequence). The J segment lost 6 bases and the V segment lost 0 bases, leaving 7 bases of the junction unmatched.

This clone was detected a few times. The genes are TRBV10-3 and TRBJ2-3, with 7 positions matching TRBD2. CDR3 size: 15 residues. The V gene's germline CDR1 is ENHRY and CDR2 SYGVKD. The V and J ends lost 6 bases and 2 bases, in that order; junction bases with no gene match: 8. CDR3 DNA: TGTGCCATCAGGAAGGGACTACGTCCCACAGATACGCAGTATTTT. It is translated as CAIRKGLRPTDTQYF.

The chain has TRBV7-3 and TRBJ2-1; 10 positions match TRBD1. Germline assignment: CDR1 SGHTA and CDR2 FQGTGA. Trimming at V came to 5 bases and at J to 5 bases, leaving 6 bases not matched to a gene. The CDR3 has 15 residues. CDR3 region: CASSKDRGRHNEQFF. CDR3 DNA sequence: TGTGCCAGCAGCAAAGACAGGGGGCGGCACAATGAGCAGTTCTTC.

The chain links TRBV12-3 or TRBV12-4 to TRBJ1-2; TRBD1 matches at 8 bases. The V gene end was trimmed by 6 bases and the J gene end by 8 bases; junction bases not matched to a gene: 8. The CDR3 is 13 amino acids. CDR3 region: CASSLQGAPGYTF. CDR3 nucleotide sequence: TGTGCCAGCAGCCTTCAGGGGGCGCCGGGCTACACCTTC.

This clone has more than one count but fewer than ten. The chain joins TRBV2 to TRBJ2-7; 8 bases map to TRBD1. The ends lost 7 bases at V and 3 bases at J; junction bases unmatched: 5. The CDR3 runs to 13 residues. Germline lookup yields CDR1 SNHLY and CDR2 FYNNEI. CDR3 nucleotide sequence: TGTGCCAGCACCTCCACAGGGGGCTACGAGCAGTACTTC. The encoded protein is CASTSTGGYEQYF. The full variable domain, its missing parts supplied by reference TRBV2 and TRBJ2-7, is EPEVTQTPSHQVTQMGQEVILRCVPISNHLYFYWYRQILGQKVEFLVSFYNNEISEKSEIFDDQFSVERPDGSNFTLKIRSTKLEDSAMYFCASTSTGGYEQYFGPGTRLTVT.

This clone was recorded once. The gene calls are TRBV18 and TRBJ1-1, with D tentatively TRBD1 (5 bases). Germline V gene lookup returns CDR1 KGHSH and CDR2 LQKENI. Trimming shortened V by 3 bases and J by 3 bases, and 11 bases separated the two germline ends. The CDR3 is 14 residues long. CDR3 sequence: CASSPRQGDTEAFF. CDR3 nucleotides: TGTGCCAGCTCACCGAGGCAGGGTGACACTGAAGCTTTCTTT. The variable domain in full, completed from reference TRBV18 and TRBJ1-1, reads NAGVMQNPRHLVRRRGQEARLRCSPMKGHSHVYWYRQLPEEGLKFMVYLQKENIIDESGMPKERFSAEFPKEGPSILRIQQVVRGDSAAYFCASSPRQGDTEAFFGQGTRLTVV.

This clone has just a few counts. The chain is built from TRBV5-6 and TRBJ1-6; D perhaps matches TRBD1 (5 bases). Trimming stripped 4 bases from V and 10 bases from J, with 18 bases between. The germline V gene encodes CDR1 SGHDT and CDR2 YYEEEE. The CDR3 covers 15 residues. CDR3 bases: TGTGCCAGCAGCCGGTACGGGGGTGAAGAATCACCCCTCCACTTT. Translated, it gives CASSRYGGEESPLHF.

V usage is TRBV28 and J usage is TRBJ1-6; D remains unclear. Trimming took off 6 bases at V and 9 bases at J, with 15 bases between the two ends. The germline V gene has CDR1 MDHEN and CDR2 SYDVKM. CDR3 length: 14 residues. The CDR3 nucleotides read TGTGCCAGCAGGCTTACTCCTCCTGGTTCACCCCTCCACTTT. It codes for CASRLTPPGSPLHF.

V gene TRBV10-3 combines with J gene TRBJ1-1; D is perhaps TRBD1 (5 bases). The length of the CDR3 is 14 residues. V was trimmed by 10 bases and J by 2 bases, leaving 17 bases between them. Germline CDR1 is ENHRY and CDR2 is SYGVKD. The chain's CDR3 is CATSSPGGNTEAFF. In nucleotides, the CDR3 is TGTGCCACCTCCTCCCCCGGGGGTAACACTGAAGCTTTCTTT.

This chain links TRBV19 with TRBJ2-3; 15 bases match TRBD2. V shed 3 bases and J 4 bases; nucleotides not matched to a gene: 8. The CDR3 is 18 residues long. CDR1 is LNHDA and CDR2 is SQIVND in the germline V gene (reference sequence). As DNA, the CDR3 is TGTGCCAGTAGTATCCGGACTAGCGGGAGGGCCGCGGCAGATACGCAGTATTTT. Protein product: CASSIRTSGRAAADTQYF. Complete variable domain (other parts from reference TRBV19 and TRBJ2-3): DGGITQSPKYLFRKEGQNVTLSCEQNLNHDAMYWYRQDPGQGLRLIYYSQIVNDFQKGDIAEGYSVSREKKESFPLTVTSAQKNPTAFYLCASSIRTSGRAAADTQYFGPGTRLTVL.

The rearrangement uses TRBV7-2 and TRBJ2-7, with D uncertain. The germline V and J ends were trimmed by 1 base and 0 bases, with 7 bases remaining between them. The CDR3 runs 14 residues. Germline values: CDR1 SGHTA, CDR2 FQGNSA. The CDR3 bases are TGTGCCAGCAGCTTAGACAGCAGCTCCTACGAGCAGTACTTC. It translates to CASSLDSSSYEQYF. The whole variable domain, remainder taken from reference TRBV7-2 and TRBJ2-7, is GAGVSQSPSNKVTEKGKDVELRCDPISGHTALYWYRQSLGQGLEFLIYFQGNSAPDKSGLPSDRFSAERTGGSVSTLTIQRTQQEDSAVYLCASSLDSSSYEQYFGPGTRLTVT.

V and J are TRBV7-2 and TRBJ2-1, with a weak D call TRBD2 (6 bases). V was cut by 3 bases and J by 9 bases, with 12 bases left in between. From germline, CDR1 is SGHTA and CDR2 FQGNSA. The CDR3 covers 13 residues. DNA for the CDR3: TGTGCCAGCAGCTTTCGCGGGGCTCGTGAGCAGTTCTTC. Protein: CASSFRGAREQFF.